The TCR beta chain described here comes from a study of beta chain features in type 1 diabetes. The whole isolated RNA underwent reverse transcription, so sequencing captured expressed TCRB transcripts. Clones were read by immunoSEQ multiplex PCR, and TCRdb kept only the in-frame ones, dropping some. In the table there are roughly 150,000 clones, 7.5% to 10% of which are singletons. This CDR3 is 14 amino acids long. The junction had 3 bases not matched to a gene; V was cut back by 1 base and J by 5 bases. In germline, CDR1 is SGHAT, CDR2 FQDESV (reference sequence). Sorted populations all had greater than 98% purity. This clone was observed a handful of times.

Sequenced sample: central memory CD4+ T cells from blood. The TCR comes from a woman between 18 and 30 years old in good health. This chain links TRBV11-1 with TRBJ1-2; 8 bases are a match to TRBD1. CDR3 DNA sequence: TGTGCCAGCAGCTTAGATCGACAGGGGTATGGCTACACCTTC. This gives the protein CASSLDRQGYGYTF.